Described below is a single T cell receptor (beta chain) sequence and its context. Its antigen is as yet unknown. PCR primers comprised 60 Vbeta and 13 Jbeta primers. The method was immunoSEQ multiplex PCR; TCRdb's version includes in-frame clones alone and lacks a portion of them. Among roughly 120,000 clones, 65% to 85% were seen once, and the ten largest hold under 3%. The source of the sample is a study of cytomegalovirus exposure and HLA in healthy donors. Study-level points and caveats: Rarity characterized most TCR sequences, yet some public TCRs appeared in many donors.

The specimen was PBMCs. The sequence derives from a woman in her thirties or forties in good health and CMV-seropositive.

The CDR3 sequence: CAWSVRSTEAFF. The CDR3 nucleotides are TGTGCCTGGAGTGTACGGTCCACTGAAGCTTTCTTT. The chain joins TRBV30 to TRBJ1-1; D not resolved. The CDR3 totals 12 residues. Trimming cost V 0 bases and J 4 bases, with 6 bases left between them. Germline CDR1 reads GTSNPN; CDR2 reads SVGIG (reference sequence).